These T cell receptor beta chains were read from a single sample in a study of neoadjuvant anti-PD-1 for oral cavity cancer. The data were produced by immunoSEQ multiplex PCR, yet TCRdb's version contains in-frame clones alone and is incomplete. The sample holds 4,000 to 6,000 clones; 55% to 70% are singletons and the top ten take roughly 7.2%. This material consisted of tumor tissue, taken before nivolumab (anti-PD-1) treatment. These receptors all stem from a person aged 40 to 85 with oral cavity squamous cell carcinoma. The CDR3 runs from the conserved cysteine through the conserved F or W. A D gene is named only where the DNA matches it firmly. The size entry is marked missing in some rows and otherwise reads once, few, many or a size class.

clone_size d_call j_call cdr3_length v_call cdr3_nt cdr3_aa
. . TRBJ2-7 12 TRBV9 TGTGCCAGCAGCCCCCGGGCCTACGAGCAGTACTTC CASSPRAYEQYF
. . TRBJ1-1 12 TRBV7-9 TGTGCCAGCAGCCATCAGACAGCTGAAGCTTTCTTT CASSHQTAEAFF
. . TRBJ1-1 15 TRBV7-3 TGTGCCAGCAGGTTTTCTTTTGACAGCAACACTGAAGCTTTCTTT CASRFSFDSNTEAFF
. . TRBJ2-7 15 TRBV19 TGTGCCAGTAGTACCGCGACAGGCAACTCCTACGAGCAGTACTTC CASSTATGNSYEQYF
few . TRBJ1-2 12 TRBV5-1 TGCGCCAGCAGCTTCACAGGATATGGCTACACCTTC CASSFTGYGYTF
once . TRBJ1-2 14 TRBV28 TGTGCCAGCAGTTTTCTAGACACACACTATGGCTACACCTTC CASSFLDTHYGYTF
. . TRBJ1-5 14 TRBV27 TGTGCCAGCAGTTTAACAGGGTCAGTTCAGCCCCAGCATTTT CASSLTGSVQPQHF
few TRBD1 TRBJ1-3 16 TRBV5-1 TGCGCCAGCAGCTCCGGAGAGGGGGCGCGTGGAAACACCATATATTTT CASSSGEGARGNTIYF
. . TRBJ1-2 13 TRBV6-1 TGTGCCAGCAGTCTAGGGACAACAGCTGGCTACACCTTC CASSLGTTAGYTF
few . TRBJ1-2 14 TRBV4-1 TGCGCCAGCAGCCAAGATCCTGGGGTCTATGGCTACACCTTC CASSQDPGVYGYTF
. . TRBJ1-1 13 TRBV27 TGTGCCAGCAGTTTCACAGGGAACACTGAAGCTTTCTTT CASSFTGNTEAFF
. . TRBJ1-4 16 TRBV4-1 TGCGCCAGCAGCCAAGATGCAGGGGAGTCTAATGAAAAACTGTTTTTT CASSQDAGESNEKLFF
. . TRBJ2-7 14 TRBV19 TGTGCCAGTAGTATAGGATGGGGGCGATACGAGCAGTACTTC CASSIGWGRYEQYF
few . TRBJ1-1 14 TRBV5-4 TGTGCCAGCAGCCTTGGGTTGGGGGACACTGAAGCTTTCTTT CASSLGLGDTEAFF
once . TRBJ1-5 15 TRBV4-2 TGTGCCAGCAGCCAAAGAAGACACACTGATCAGCCCCAGCATTTT CASSQRRHTDQPQHF
once . TRBJ2-7 12 TRBV6-1 TGTGCCAGCAGTGAAGCCGGGACTGCTATTCTTTTC CASSEAGTAILF
few . TRBJ1-1 13 TRBV7-9 TGTGCCAGCAGCTTAGCGCTTACAGGGGAAGCTTTCTTT CASSLALTGEAFF
. TRBD2 TRBJ2-7 11 TRBV29-1 TGCAGCGTTGGATCGGGGGGTGAGCAGTACTTC CSVGSGGEQYF
. . TRBJ1-1 13 TRBV7-2 TGTGCCAGCAGCTTTGGCAGGGACACTGAAGCTTTCTTT CASSFGRDTEAFF
few . TRBJ1-1 13 TRBV19 TGTGCCAGTAGTCCCCGGGGACCGACGAGGGCTTTCTTT CASSPRGPTRAFF
. TRBD1 TRBJ1-5 14 TRBV30 TGTGCCTGGACCCCGGACAGGATCGGGCAGCCCCAGCATTTT CAWTPDRIGQPQHF
. . TRBJ2-5 15 TRBV5-1 TGCGCCAGCTCATACAGGGCTAGCGGTGAGGAGACCCAGTACTTC CASSYRASGEETQYF
. . TRBJ1-1 15 TRBV18 TGTGCCAGCTCACCACCGATGGGGGGCGCGCCTGAAGCTTTCTTT CASSPPMGGAPEAFF
. . TRBJ1-2 13 TRBV27 TGTGCCAGCAGTTTGGGAGGGCAGCGGGGCTACACCTTC CASSLGGQRGYTF
. . TRBJ1-3 15 TRBV5-1 TGCGCCAGCAGCCCCCAGACGGGCCCGGGAAACACCATATATTTT CASSPQTGPGNTIYF
. . TRBJ2-7 14 TRBV4-1 TGCGCCAGCAGCCAAGGGTTCGGCTCCTACGAGCAGTACTTC CASSQGFGSYEQYF
. TRBD2 TRBJ2-2 19 TRBV5-1 TGCGCCAGCAGCTTGTCCCTAGCGGGGGGGCCTTTGAGGACCGGGGAGCTGTTTTTT CASSLSLAGGPLRTGELFF
. TRBD1 TRBJ2-6 15 TRBV11-2 TGTGCCAGCAGCATTACAGGGGCCGGGGCCAACGTCCTGACTTTC CASSITGAGANVLTF